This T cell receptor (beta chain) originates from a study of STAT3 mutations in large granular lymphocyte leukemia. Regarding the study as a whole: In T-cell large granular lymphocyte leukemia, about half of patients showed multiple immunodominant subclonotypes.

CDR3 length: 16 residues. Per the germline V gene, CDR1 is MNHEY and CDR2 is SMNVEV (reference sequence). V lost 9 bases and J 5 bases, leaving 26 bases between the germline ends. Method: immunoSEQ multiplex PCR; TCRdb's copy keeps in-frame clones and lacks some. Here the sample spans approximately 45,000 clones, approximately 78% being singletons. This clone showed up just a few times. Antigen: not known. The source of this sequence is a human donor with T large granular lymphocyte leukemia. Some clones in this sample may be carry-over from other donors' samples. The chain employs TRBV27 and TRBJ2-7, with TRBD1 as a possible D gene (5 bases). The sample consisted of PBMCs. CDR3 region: CARGLLVWAQAHEQYF. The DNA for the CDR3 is TGTGCCAGGGGGCTCCTGGTCTGGGCACAGGCCCACGAGCAGTACTTC.